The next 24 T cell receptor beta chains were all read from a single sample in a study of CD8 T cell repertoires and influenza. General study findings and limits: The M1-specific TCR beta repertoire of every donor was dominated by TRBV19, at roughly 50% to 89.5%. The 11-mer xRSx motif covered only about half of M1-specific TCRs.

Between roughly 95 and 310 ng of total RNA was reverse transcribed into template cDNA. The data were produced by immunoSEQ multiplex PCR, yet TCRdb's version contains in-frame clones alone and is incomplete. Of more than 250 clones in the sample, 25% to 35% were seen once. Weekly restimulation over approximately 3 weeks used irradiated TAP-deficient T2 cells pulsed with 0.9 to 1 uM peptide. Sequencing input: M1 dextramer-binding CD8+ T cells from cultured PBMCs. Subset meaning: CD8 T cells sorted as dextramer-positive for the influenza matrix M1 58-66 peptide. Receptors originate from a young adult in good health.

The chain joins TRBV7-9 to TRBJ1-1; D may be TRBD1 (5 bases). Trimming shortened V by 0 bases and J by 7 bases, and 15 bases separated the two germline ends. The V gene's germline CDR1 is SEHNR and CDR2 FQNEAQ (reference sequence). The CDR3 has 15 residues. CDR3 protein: CASSLALGRDDEAFF. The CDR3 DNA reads TGTGCCAGCAGCTTAGCGCTGGGCAGGGATGATGAAGCTTTCTTT.

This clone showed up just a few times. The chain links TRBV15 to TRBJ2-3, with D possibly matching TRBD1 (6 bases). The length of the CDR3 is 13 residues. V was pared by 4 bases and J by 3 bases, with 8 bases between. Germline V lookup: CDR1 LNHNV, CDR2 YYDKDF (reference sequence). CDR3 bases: TGTGCCACCAGCAAGGGGGAGACAGATACGCAGTATTTT. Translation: CATSKGETDTQYF.

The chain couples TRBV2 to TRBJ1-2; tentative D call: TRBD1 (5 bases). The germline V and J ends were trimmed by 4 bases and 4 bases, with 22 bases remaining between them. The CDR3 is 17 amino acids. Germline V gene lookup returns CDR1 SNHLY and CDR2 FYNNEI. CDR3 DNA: TGTGCCAGCAGTGCTCGTCAAGAATCAGGGTTCCCCTATGGCTACACCTTC. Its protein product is CASSARQESGFPYGYTF.

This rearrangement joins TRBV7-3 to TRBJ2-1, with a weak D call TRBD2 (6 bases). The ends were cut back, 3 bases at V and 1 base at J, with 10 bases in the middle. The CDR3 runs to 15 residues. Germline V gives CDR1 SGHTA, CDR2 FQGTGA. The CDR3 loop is CASSFGTGSYNEQFF. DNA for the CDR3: TGTGCCAGCAGCTTCGGGACTGGGTCCTACAATGAGCAGTTCTTC.

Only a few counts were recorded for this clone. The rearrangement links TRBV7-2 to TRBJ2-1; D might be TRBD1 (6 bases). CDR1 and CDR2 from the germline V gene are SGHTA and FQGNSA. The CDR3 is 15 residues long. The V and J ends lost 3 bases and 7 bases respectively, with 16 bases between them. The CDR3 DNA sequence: TGTGCCAGCAGCTTTCCAGGACAGAAGGAGAATGAGCAGTTCTTC. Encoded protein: CASSFPGQKENEQFF.

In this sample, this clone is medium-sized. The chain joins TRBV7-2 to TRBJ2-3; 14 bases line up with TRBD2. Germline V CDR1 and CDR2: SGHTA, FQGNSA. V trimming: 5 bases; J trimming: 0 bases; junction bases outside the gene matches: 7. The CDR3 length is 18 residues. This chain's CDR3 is CASSDGTSGRLSTDTQYF. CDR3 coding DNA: TGTGCCAGCAGCGATGGGACTAGCGGGAGATTAAGCACAGATACGCAGTATTTT. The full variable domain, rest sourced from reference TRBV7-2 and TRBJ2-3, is GAGVSQSPSNKVTEKGKDVELRCDPISGHTALYWYRQSLGQGLEFLIYFQGNSAPDKSGLPSDRFSAERTGGSVSTLTIQRTQQEDSAVYLCASSDGTSGRLSTDTQYFGPGTRLTVL.

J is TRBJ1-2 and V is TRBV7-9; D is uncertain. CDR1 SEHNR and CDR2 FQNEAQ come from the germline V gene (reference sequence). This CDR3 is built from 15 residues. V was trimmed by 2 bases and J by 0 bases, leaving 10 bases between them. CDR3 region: CASSLFPSANYGYTF. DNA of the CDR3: TGTGCCAGCAGCTTATTCCCGTCGGCTAACTATGGCTACACCTTC.

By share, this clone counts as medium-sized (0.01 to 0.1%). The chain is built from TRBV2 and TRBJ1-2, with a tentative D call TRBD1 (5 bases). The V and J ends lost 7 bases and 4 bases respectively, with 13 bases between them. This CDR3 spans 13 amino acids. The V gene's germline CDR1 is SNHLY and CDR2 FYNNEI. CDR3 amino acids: CASIVGVGYGYTF. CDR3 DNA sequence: TGTGCCAGCATAGTAGGGGTCGGCTATGGCTACACCTTC.

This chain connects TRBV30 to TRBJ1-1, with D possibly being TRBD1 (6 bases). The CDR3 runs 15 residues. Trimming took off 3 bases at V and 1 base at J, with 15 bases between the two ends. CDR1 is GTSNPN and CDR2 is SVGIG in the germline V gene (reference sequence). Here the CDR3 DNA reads TGTGCCTGGAGAGATCTAATGACAGGGAACACTGAAGCTTTCTTT. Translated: CAWRDLMTGNTEAFF. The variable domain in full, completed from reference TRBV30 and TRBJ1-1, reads SQTIHQWPATLVQPVGSPLSLECTVEGTSNPNLYWYRQAAGRGLQLLFYSVGIGQISSEVPQNLSASRPQDRQFILSSKKLLLSDSGFYLCAWRDLMTGNTEAFFGQGTRLTVV.

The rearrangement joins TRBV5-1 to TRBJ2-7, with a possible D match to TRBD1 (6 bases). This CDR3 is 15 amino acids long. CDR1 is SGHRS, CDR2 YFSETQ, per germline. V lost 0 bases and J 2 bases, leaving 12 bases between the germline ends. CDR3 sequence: CASSLGGRGPYEQYF. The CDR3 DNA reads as TGCGCCAGCAGCTTGGGCGGCAGGGGCCCCTACGAGCAGTACTTC.

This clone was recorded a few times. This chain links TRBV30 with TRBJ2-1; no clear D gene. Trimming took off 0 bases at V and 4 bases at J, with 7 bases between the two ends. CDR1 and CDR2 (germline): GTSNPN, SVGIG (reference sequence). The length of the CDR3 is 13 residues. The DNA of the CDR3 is TGTGCCTGGAGTGTGACATTTTACAATGAGCAGTTCTTC. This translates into CAWSVTFYNEQFF.

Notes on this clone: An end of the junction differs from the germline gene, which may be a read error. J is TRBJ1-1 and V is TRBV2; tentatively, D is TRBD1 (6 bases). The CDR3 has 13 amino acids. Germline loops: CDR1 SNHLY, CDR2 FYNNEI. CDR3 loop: CARSGQLNTEAFF. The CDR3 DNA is TGTGCCAGAAGTGGACAGCTGAACACTGAAGCTTTCTTT.

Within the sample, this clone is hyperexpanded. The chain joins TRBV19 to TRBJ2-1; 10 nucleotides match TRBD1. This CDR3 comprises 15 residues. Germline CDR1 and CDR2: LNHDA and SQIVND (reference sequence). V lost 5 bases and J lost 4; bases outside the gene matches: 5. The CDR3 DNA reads TGTGCCAGTAGTGCGACAGGGGGCCCTTACAATGAGCAGTTCTTC. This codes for CASSATGGPYNEQFF.

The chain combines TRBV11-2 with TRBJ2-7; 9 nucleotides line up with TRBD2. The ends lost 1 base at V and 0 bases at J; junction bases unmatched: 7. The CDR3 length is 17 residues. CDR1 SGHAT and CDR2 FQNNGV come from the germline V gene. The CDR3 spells CASSLVFAGGSSYEQYF. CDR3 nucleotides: TGTGCCAGCAGCTTAGTGTTCGCGGGAGGGAGCTCCTACGAGCAGTACTTC. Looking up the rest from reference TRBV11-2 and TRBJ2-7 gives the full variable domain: EAGVAQSPRYKIIEKRQSVAFWCNPISGHATLYWYQQILGQGPKLLIQFQNNGVVDDSQLPKDRFSAERLKGVDSTLKIQPAKLEDSAVYLCASSLVFAGGSSYEQYFGPGTRLTVT.

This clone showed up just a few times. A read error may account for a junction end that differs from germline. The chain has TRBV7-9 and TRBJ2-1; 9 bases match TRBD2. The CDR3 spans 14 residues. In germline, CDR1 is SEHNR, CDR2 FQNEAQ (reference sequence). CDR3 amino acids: CASTLAGVGYEQFF. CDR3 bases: TGTGCCAGCACCTTAGCGGGAGTAGGCTATGAGCAGTTCTTC.

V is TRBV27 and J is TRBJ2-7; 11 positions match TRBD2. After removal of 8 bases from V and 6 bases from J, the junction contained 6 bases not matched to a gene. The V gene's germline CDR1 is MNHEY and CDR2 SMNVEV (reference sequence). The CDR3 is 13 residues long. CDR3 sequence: CASWASGRSEQYF. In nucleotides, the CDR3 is TGTGCCAGCTGGGCTAGCGGGAGGAGCGAGCAGTACTTC.

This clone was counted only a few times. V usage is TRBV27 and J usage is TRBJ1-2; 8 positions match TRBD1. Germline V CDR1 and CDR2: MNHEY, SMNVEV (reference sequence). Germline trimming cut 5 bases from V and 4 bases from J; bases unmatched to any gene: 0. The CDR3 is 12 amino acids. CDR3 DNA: TGTGCCAGCAGTACAGGGGGCTATGGCTACACCTTC. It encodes CASSTGGYGYTF.

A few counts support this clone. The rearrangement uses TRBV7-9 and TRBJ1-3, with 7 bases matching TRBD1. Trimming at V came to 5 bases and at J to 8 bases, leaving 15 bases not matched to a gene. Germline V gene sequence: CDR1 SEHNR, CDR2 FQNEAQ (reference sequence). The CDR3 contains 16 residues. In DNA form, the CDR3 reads TGTGCCAGCAGCCTTCTAAGGGACAGCGAAGGAGACACCATATATTTT. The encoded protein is CASSLLRDSEGDTIYF.

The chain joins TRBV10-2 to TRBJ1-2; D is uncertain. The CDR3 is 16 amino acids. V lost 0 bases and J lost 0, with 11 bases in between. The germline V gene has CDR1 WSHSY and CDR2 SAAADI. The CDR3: CASSESVGGANYGYTF. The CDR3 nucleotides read TGCGCCAGCAGTGAGTCCGTCGGCGGAGCTAACTATGGCTACACCTTC.

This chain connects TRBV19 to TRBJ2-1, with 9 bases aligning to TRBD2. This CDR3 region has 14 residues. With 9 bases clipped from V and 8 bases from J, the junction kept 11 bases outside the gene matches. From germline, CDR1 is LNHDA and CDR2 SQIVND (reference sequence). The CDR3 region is CASTLAGVGYEQFF. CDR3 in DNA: TGTGCCAGCACCTTAGCGGGAGTAGGCTATGAGCAGTTCTTC.

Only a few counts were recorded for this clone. CDR3 in DNA: TGTGCCAGCAGTACAGGACAGCGGATAAACACTGAAGCTTTCTTT. This translates into CASSTGQRINTEAFF. This chain joins TRBV27 and TRBJ1-1; TRBD1 is a possible D gene (6 bases). The germline CDR1 and CDR2 sequences are MNHEY and SMNVEV (reference sequence). The length of the CDR3 is 15 residues. V gave up 5 bases and J gave up 2 bases, with 15 bases separating them.

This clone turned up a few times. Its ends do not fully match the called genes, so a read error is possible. CDR3 region: CASTLAGVGYEQFF. The CDR3 DNA sequence: TGTGCCAGCACCTTAGCGGGAGTAGGCTATGAGCAGTTCTTC. V gene TRBV11-3 combines with J gene TRBJ2-1; 9 positions match TRBD2. This CDR3 has 14 residues. Germline loops: CDR1 SGHNT, CDR2 YENEEA.

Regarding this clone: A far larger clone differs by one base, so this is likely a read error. The CDR3 DNA follows: TGTGCCAGCAGCTTAGCGGGAGTAGGCTATGAGCAGTTCTTC. This sequence encodes CASSLAGVGYEQFF. The V gene is TRBV11-2, the J gene TRBJ2-1, with D maybe TRBD2 (6 bases). Trimming cost V 1 base and J 8 bases, with 12 bases left between them. This CDR3 comprises 14 residues. Germline V CDR1 and CDR2: SGHAT, FQNNGV.

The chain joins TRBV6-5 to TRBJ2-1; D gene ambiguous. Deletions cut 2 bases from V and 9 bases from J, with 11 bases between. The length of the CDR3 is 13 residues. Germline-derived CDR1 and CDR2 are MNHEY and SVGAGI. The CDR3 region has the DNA TGTGCCAGCAGTTACACCAACTCGGGTGAGCAGTTCTTC. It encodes CASSYTNSGEQFF.